This T cell receptor beta chain originates from a study of blood T cell repertoires in COVID-19. Germline CDR1 SGHRS, CDR2 YFSETQ. The CDR3 extends over 14 amino acids. The V and J ends lost 4 bases and 7 bases, in that order; junction bases with no gene match: 7. TCRdb's copy holds only in-frame clones and misses some; the assay was immunoSEQ multiplex PCR. This table has roughly 120,000 clones, about 85% appearing once. Sequencing used peripheral blood. The chain links TRBV5-1 to TRBJ1-5; 8 nucleotides agree with TRBD1. The sequence derives from a man aged 45-60 years with acute or convalescent COVID-19. In nucleotides, the CDR3 is TGCGCCAGCAGCCCGACAGGGGATCGACAGCCCCAGCATTTT. Its translation is CASSPTGDRQPQHF.